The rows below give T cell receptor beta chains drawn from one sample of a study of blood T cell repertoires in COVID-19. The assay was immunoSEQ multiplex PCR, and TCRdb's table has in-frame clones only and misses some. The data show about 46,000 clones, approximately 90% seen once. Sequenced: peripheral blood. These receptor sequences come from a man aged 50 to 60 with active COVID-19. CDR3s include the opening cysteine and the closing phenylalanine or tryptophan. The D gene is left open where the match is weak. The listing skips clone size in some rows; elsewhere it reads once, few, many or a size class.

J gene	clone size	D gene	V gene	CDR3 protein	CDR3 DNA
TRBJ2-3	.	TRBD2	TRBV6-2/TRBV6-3	CASSYKLAGANTQYF	TGTGCCAGCAGTTACAAGCTAGCGGGGGCGAATACGCAGTATTTT
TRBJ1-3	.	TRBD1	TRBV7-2	CASSLAGTGGSGNTIYF	TGTGCCAGCAGCTTAGCGGGGACAGGGGGCTCAGGAAACACCATATATTTT
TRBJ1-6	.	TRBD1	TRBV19	CASSKSGTAYNSPLHF	TGTGCCAGTAGTAAATCCGGGACAGCATATAATTCACCCCTCCACTTT
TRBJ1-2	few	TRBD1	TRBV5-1	CASSLPGQGPDYGYTF	TGCGCCAGCAGCTTGCCTGGACAGGGGCCGGACTATGGCTACACCTTC
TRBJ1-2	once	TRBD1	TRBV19	CASKGYPGQYYGYTF	TGTGCCAGTAAAGGGTACCCGGGACAGTACTATGGCTACACCTTC
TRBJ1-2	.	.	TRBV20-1	CSASRQVGYTF	TGCAGTGCTAGTAGACAGGTGGGCTACACCTTC
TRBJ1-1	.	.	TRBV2	CASKPPSGPSRPEAFF	TGTGCCAGCAAGCCCCCCTCAGGGCCCTCGAGACCGGAAGCTTTCTTT
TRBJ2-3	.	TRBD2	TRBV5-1	CASSFGLAGAYTDTQYF	TGCGCCAGCAGCTTCGGACTAGCGGGGGCGTACACAGATACGCAGTATTTT
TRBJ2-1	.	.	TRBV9	CASSATRNEQFF	TGTGCCAGCAGCGCGACTAGGAATGAGCAGTTCTTC
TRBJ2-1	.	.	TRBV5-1	CASSLLSRLTDNEQFF	TGCGCCAGCAGCTTGTTGTCGCGATTAACTGACAATGAGCAGTTCTTC
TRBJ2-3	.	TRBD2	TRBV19	CASRTSGTDTQYF	TGTGCCAGTAGGACTAGCGGCACAGATACGCAGTATTTT
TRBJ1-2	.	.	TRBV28	CASSPPDTFYGYTF	TGTGCCAGCAGTCCGCCAGACACGTTCTATGGCTACACCTTC
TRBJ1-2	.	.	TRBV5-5	CASSPGLDGYTF	TGTGCCAGCAGCCCCGGACTGGATGGCTACACCTTC
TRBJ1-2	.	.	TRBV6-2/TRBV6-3	CASSYSETVGGYTF	TGTGCCAGCAGTTACTCCGAGACAGTGGGTGGCTACACCTTC
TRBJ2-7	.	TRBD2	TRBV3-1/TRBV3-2	CASSHARGLAGGAYEQYF	TGTGCCAGCAGCCACGCCCGGGGGCTAGCGGGAGGGGCCTACGAGCAGTACTTC
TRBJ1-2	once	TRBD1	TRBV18	CASSPPTGPHEYNYGYTF	TGTGCCAGCTCACCACCGACAGGGCCTCACGAATATAACTATGGCTACACCTTC
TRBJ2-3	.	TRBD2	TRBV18	CASSPPSSGSIADTQYF	TGTGCCAGCTCACCACCTTCTAGCGGGAGTATCGCAGATACGCAGTATTTT
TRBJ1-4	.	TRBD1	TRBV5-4	CASSEGQGPEKLFF	TGTGCCAGCAGCGAAGGACAGGGGCCCGAAAAACTGTTTTTT
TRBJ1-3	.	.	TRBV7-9	CASSSRQAGNTIYF	TGTGCCAGCAGCTCTCGACAGGCCGGAAACACCATATATTTT
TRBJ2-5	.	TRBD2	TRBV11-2	CASSPLGTSGETQYF	TGTGCCAGCAGCCCACTCGGGACTAGCGGGGAGACCCAGTACTTC
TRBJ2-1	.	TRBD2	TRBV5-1	CASSLEASGGHNEQFF	TGCGCCAGCAGCTTGGAGGCTAGCGGGGGGCACAATGAGCAGTTCTTC
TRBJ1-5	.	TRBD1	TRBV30	CAWSKGQVLNQPQHF	TGTGCCTGGAGTAAGGGACAGGTACTCAATCAGCCCCAGCATTTT
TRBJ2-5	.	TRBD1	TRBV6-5	CASSYTRTGVTQYF	TGTGCCAGCAGTTACACCCGGACAGGGGTGACCCAGTACTTC
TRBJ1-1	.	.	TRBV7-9	CASSLVGRAYTEAFF	TGTGCCAGCAGCTTAGTGGGCAGAGCTTACACTGAAGCTTTCTTT
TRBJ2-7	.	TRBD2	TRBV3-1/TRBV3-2	CASSQVTSGATYEQYF	TGTGCCAGCAGCCAAGTAACTAGCGGGGCCACCTACGAGCAGTACTTC
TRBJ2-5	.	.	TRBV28	CASSFLDYQETQYF	TGTGCCAGCAGTTTTCTGGACTACCAAGAGACCCAGTACTTC
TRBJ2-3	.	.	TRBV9	CASSATSTDTQYF	TGTGCCAGCAGCGCCACTAGCACAGATACGCAGTATTTT
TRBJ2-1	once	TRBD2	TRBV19	CASSMVVTSGSYNEQFF	TGTGCCAGTAGTATGGTTGTGACTAGCGGCTCCTACAATGAGCAGTTCTTC
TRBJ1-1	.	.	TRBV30	CAWSGLSLNTEAFF	TGTGCCTGGAGTGGCCTGAGTCTGAACACTGAAGCTTTCTTT
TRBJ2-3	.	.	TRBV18	CASSSTYGLTTDTQYF	TGTGCCAGCTCATCGACATACGGACTTACCACAGATACGCAGTATTTT
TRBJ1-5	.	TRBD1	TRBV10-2	CATTGAGGQPQHF	TGCGCCACTACAGGGGCCGGAGGTCAGCCCCAGCATTTT
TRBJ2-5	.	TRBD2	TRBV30	CAWSGGADQETQYF	TGTGCCTGGAGCGGGGGGGCAGACCAAGAGACCCAGTACTTC
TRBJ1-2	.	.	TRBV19	CASSILEGYGYTF	TGTGCCAGTAGTATTCTGGAGGGCTATGGCTACACCTTC
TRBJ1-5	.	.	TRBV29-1	CSVGAGSNQPQHF	TGCAGCGTTGGGGCAGGGAGCAATCAGCCCCAGCATTTT
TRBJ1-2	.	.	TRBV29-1	CSVDPSEGYGYTF	TGCAGCGTTGATCCCTCCGAGGGCTATGGCTACACCTTC
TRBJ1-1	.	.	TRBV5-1	CASSPGPQGDTEAFF	TGCGCCAGCAGCCCGGGCCCACAAGGGGACACTGAAGCTTTCTTT
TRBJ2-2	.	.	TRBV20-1	CSASTKGDTGELFF	TGCAGTGCTAGTACGAAAGGGGACACCGGGGAGCTGTTTTTT
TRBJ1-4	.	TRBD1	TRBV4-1	CASSQSPGTGGRGEKLFF	TGCGCCAGCAGCCAATCACCCGGGACAGGGGGTCGGGGTGAAAAACTGTTTTTT
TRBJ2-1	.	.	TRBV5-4	CASSLAVSSGNEQFF	TGTGCCAGCAGCTTGGCAGTGAGTAGCGGCAATGAGCAGTTCTTC
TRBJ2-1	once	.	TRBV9	CASSVALREPHFF	TGTGCCAGCAGCGTAGCTCTGCGGGAACCACATTTCTTC
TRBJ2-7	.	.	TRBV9	CASSVDNYEQYF	TGTGCCAGCAGCGTAGATAACTACGAGCAGTACTTC
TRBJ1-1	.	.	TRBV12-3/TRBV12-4	CASTPTAGEAFF	TGTGCCAGCACCCCAACGGCAGGTGAAGCTTTCTTT